What follows describes a single T cell receptor beta chain. Its antigen is unidentified. These data originate in a study of beta chain features in type 1 diabetes. The investigators reverse transcribed all of the isolated RNA, so they sequenced expressed TCRB transcripts. Reads from naive, central memory and regulatory T cell samples averaged roughly 3.6 million. Method: immunoSEQ multiplex PCR; TCRdb's copy keeps in-frame clones and lacks some. There are about 650,000 clones in the sample; 9.5% to 15% occur only once, and around 0.12% lies in the top ten. The authors took one heparinised blood draw, averaging roughly 120 mL, from each donor. V was clipped by 4 bases and J by 1 base; unmatched bases: 9. Germline CDR1 reads MGHDK; CDR2 reads SYGVNS. This CDR3 spans 16 amino acids. The study's findings and limits: People with Type 1 diabetes carried modestly yet significantly shorter TCRB CDR3s in all four CD4+ subsets.

The chain joins TRBV25-1 to TRBJ1-2; TRBD1 aligns across 7 bases. The source of this sequence is a man aged 25 to 40 with type 1 diabetes. Sequencing was performed on naive CD4+ T cells from blood. This CDR3 is CASSVAGTAFNYGYTF. CDR3 nucleotides: TGTGCCAGCAGTGTTGCCGGGACAGCTTTTAACTATGGCTACACCTTC.